The clone carrying this T cell receptor beta chain was picked up a small number of times. The repertoire was sequenced with immunoSEQ multiplex PCR; TCRdb's copy has only in-frame clones and lacks some. The table lists around 49,000 clones, around 94% of them singletons. V lost 0 bases and J 2 bases, leaving 11 bases between the germline ends. The length of the CDR3 is 15 residues. Germline CDR1 is LGHNA and CDR2 is YSLEER. The entry originates in a study of cytomegalovirus exposure and HLA in healthy donors. Study context: A subsequent analysis stated that the approximately 120 validation repertoires were run on the same platform as the 600 to 750 first-cohort repertoires.

Sequencing was done on a sample of PBMCs. The chain employs TRBV4-3 and TRBJ2-7; a weak D match, TRBD1 (6 bases). This TCR came from a woman aged 18-35 years in good health and CMV-seropositive. In DNA, the CDR3 is TGCGCCAGCAGCCAAGAGGGCAGGGGTACCTACGAGCAGTACTTC. It translates to CASSQEGRGTYEQYF.